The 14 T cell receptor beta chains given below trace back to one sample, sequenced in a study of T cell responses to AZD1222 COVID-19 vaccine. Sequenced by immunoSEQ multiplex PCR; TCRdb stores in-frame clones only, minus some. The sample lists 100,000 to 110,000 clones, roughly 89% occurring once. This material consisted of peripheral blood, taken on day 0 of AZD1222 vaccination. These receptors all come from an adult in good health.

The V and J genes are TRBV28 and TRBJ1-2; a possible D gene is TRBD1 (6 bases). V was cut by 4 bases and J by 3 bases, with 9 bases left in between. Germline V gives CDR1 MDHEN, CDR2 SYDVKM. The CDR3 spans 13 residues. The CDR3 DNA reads TGTGCCAGCAGTTGGGGGGCTGACTATGGCTACACCTTC. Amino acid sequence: CASSWGADYGYTF.

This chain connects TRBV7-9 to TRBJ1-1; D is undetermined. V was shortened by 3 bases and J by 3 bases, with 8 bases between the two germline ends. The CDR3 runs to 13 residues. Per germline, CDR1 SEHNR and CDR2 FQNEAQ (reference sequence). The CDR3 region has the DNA TGTGCCAGCAGCTTCCGGTGGGACACTGAAGCTTTCTTT. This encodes CASSFRWDTEAFF.

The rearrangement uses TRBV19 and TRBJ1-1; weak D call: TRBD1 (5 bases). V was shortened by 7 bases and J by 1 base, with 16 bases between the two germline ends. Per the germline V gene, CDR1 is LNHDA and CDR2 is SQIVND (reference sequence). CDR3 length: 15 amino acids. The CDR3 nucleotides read TGTGCCAGTATCCCAGGGCCTCCTCGGAACACTGAAGCTTTCTTT. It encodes CASIPGPPRNTEAFF.

CDR3 residues: CASSEGMRGPAGGQPQHF. In nucleotides, the CDR3 is TGTGCCAGCAGTGAAGGGATGCGGGGCCCTGCGGGGGGTCAGCCCCAGCATTTT. The chain is built from TRBV6-1 and TRBJ1-5, with D perhaps TRBD1 (5 bases). The CDR3 covers 18 residues. With 1 base removed from V and 6 bases from J, the gap between germline ends came to 22 bases. CDR1 is MNHNS and CDR2 is SASEGT in the germline V gene.

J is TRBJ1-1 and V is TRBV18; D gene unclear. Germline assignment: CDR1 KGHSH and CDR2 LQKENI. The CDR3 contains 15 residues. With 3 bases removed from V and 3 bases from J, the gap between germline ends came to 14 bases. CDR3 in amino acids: CASSPQNNRDTEAFF. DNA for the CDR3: TGTGCCAGCTCACCTCAAAACAATCGGGACACTGAAGCTTTCTTT. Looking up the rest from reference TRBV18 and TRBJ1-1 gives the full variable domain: NAGVMQNPRHLVRRRGQEARLRCSPMKGHSHVYWYRQLPEEGLKFMVYLQKENIIDESGMPKERFSAEFPKEGPSILRIQQVVRGDSAAYFCASSPQNNRDTEAFFGQGTRLTVV.

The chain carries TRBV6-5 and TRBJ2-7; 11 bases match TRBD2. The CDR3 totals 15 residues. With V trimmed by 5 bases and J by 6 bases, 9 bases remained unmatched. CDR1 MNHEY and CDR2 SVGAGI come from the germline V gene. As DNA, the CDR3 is TGTGCCAGCAGTACACTTCTAGCGGGAGGTTCCGAGCAGTACTTC. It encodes CASSTLLAGGSEQYF.

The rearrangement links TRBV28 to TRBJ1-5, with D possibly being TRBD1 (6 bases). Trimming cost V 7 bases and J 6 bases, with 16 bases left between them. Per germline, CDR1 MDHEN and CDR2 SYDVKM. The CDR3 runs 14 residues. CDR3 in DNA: TGTGCCAGCACCGAGGTAGGGGGGAGTCAGCCCCAGCATTTT. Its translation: CASTEVGGSQPQHF.

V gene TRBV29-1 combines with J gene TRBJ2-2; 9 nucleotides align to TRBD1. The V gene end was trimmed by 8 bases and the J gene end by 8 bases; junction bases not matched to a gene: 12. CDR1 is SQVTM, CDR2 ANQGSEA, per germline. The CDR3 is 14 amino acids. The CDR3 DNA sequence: TGCAGCTTTACAGGGGGCGTTGCGTCAGGGGAGCTGTTTTTT. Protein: CSFTGGVASGELFF.

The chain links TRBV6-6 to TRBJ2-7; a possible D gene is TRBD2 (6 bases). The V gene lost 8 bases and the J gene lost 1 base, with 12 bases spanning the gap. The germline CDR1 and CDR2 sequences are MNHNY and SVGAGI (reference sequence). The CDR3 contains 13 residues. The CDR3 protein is CASANRGSYEQYF. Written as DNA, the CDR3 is TGTGCCAGCGCTAACCGGGGGTCCTACGAGCAGTACTTC.

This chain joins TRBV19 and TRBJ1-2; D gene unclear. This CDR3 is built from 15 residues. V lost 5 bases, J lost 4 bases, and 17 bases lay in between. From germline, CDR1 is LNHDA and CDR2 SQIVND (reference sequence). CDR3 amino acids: CASSLGPEEAYGYTF. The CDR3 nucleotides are TGTGCCAGTAGTCTCGGACCGGAAGAGGCCTATGGCTACACCTTC. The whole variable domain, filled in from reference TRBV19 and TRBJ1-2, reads DGGITQSPKYLFRKEGQNVTLSCEQNLNHDAMYWYRQDPGQGLRLIYYSQIVNDFQKGDIAEGYSVSREKKESFPLTVTSAQKNPTAFYLCASSLGPEEAYGYTFGSGTRLTVV.

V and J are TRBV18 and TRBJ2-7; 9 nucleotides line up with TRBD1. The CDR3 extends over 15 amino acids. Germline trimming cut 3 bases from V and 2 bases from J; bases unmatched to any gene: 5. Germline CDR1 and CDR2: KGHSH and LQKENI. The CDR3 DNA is TGTGCCAGCTCACCGCCGGGACAGGGCCCCTACGAGCAGTACTTC. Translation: CASSPPGQGPYEQYF.

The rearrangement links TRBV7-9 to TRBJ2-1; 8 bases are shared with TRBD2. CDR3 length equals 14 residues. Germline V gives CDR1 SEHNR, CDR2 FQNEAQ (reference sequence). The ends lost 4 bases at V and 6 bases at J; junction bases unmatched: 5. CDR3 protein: CASSSGLESNEQFF. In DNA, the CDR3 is TGTGCCAGCAGCTCGGGACTAGAGTCCAATGAGCAGTTCTTC.

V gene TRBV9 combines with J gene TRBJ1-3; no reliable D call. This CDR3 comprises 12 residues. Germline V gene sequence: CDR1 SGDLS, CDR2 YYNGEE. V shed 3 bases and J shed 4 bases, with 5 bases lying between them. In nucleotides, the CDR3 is TGTGCCAGCAGCGACACCGGAAACACCATATATTTT. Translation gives CASSDTGNTIYF.

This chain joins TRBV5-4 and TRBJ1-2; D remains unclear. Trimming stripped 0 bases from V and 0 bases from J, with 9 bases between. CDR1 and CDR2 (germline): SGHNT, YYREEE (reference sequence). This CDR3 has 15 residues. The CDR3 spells CASSLAGVPNYGYTF. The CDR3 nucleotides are TGTGCCAGCAGCTTGGCCGGAGTCCCTAACTATGGCTACACCTTC.